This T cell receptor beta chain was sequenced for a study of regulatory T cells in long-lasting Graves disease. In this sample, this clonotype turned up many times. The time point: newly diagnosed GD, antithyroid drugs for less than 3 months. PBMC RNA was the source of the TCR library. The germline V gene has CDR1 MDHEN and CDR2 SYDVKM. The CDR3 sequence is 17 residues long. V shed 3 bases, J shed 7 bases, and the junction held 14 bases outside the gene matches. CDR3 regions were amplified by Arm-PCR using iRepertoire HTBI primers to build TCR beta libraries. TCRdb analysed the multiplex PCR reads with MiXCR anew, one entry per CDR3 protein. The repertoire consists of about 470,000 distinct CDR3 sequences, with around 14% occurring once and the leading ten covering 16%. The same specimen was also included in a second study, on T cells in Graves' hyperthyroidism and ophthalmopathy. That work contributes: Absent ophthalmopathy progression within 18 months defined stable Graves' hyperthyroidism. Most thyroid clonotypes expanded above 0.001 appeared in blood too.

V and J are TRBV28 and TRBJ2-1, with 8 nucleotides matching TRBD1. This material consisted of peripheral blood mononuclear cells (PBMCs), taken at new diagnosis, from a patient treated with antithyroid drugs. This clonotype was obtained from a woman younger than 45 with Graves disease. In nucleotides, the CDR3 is TGTGCCAGCAGTTTCCCCATAGCCCGGACAGGGCGGAATGAGCAGTTCTTC. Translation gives CASSFPIARTGRNEQFF. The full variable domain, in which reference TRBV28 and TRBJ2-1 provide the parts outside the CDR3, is DVKVTQSSRYLVKRTGEKVFLECVQDMDHENMFWYRQDPGLGLRLIYFSYDVKMKEKGDIPEGYSVSREKKERFSLILESASTNQTSMYLCASSFPIARTGRNEQFFGPGTRLTVL.